These T cell receptor beta chains were read from a single sample in a study of control samples from healthy donors and cancer patients. Sequencing was performed with immunoSEQ multiplex PCR; in TCRdb, only in-frame clones are kept and a portion is missing. This sample carries some 120,000 clones, about 90% of them seen once, and the ten largest clones take 1.5% to 2%. The sequenced sample was blood. The receptors were gathered from a man younger than 35 in good health. Each CDR3 is given with its conserved first and last residue. D genes are given only for firm matches. Expanded clones are given a class, and other clones once, few, many or no size at all.

TGTGCCAGCAGTTACGGGAACAGGTTGTCCTACGAGCAGTACTTC	CASSYGNRLSYEQYF	NA	15	TRBV6-5	TRBJ2-7	NA
TGTGCCAGCAGGGGGACTAGCGGGACCTACGAGCAGTACTTC	CASRGTSGTYEQYF	NA	14	TRBV5-4	TRBJ2-7	TRBD2
TGTGCCAGCGGGCCTGCGGAAAGCACAGATACGCAGTATTTT	CASGPAESTDTQYF	NA	14	TRBV9	TRBJ2-3	NA
TGTGCCAAAAGACAGGGGCCGAACACTGAAGCTTTCTTT	CAKRQGPNTEAFF	NA	13	TRBV10-3	TRBJ1-1	TRBD1
TGTGCCAGCAGTTTATCCGACAGCCTCTATGGCTACACCTTC	CASSLSDSLYGYTF	NA	14	TRBV28	TRBJ1-2	NA
TGCGCCAGCACCGACTCCGCTACATTTCAAGACACTGAAGCTTTCTTT	CASTDSATFQDTEAFF	NA	16	TRBV10-2	TRBJ1-1	NA
TGTGCCAGCAGAGGACTAGCGGGAATGGACGAGCAGTACTTC	CASRGLAGMDEQYF	NA	14	TRBV7-9	TRBJ2-7	TRBD2
TGTGCCAGCAGATTAGGGCCCGGGGAGCTGTTTTTT	CASRLGPGELFF	NA	12	TRBV6-5	TRBJ2-2	NA
TGTGCCAGCACTGAAGGACAGGGAGTGAGGGAGACCCAGTACTTC	CASTEGQGVRETQYF	NA	15	TRBV5-6	TRBJ2-5	TRBD1
TGTGCCAGCAGCCACGTACAGGGCCCCCTCCTTAACTATGGCTACACCTTC	CASSHVQGPLLNYGYTF	NA	17	TRBV7-8	TRBJ1-2	NA
TGTGCCAGCAGTTACGAGGGGTCTAACTCTGGAAACACCATATATTTT	CASSYEGSNSGNTIYF	NA	16	TRBV6-2/TRBV6-3	TRBJ1-3	NA
TGTGCCAGCAGCCCCCGTGAGGGTCAGCCCCAGCATTTT	CASSPREGQPQHF	NA	13	TRBV7-8	TRBJ1-5	NA
TGTGCCAGCAGCTTAGTTGGCAGGGACACTGAAGCTTTCTTT	CASSLVGRDTEAFF	once	14	TRBV7-9	TRBJ1-1	NA
TGCAGCGTTGAAAGCCAGTTGAACACTGAAGCTTTCTTT	CSVESQLNTEAFF	NA	13	TRBV29-1	TRBJ1-1	NA
TGTGCCAGCAGCCCCGGGACTTTCGCCACAGATACGCAGTATTTT	CASSPGTFATDTQYF	NA	15	TRBV13	TRBJ2-3	NA
TGTGCCTGGAGTCCCGACAGGGGCCCTAACTATGGCTACACCTTC	CAWSPDRGPNYGYTF	NA	15	TRBV30	TRBJ1-2	TRBD1
TGTGCCAGCAGTTCTCCCGGGACTAGCGGGGGCTCCTACGAGCAGTACTTC	CASSSPGTSGGSYEQYF	few	17	TRBV7-9	TRBJ2-7	TRBD2
TGTGCCAGCAGTACACCCTCCCAGAACTATGGCTACACCTTC	CASSTPSQNYGYTF	NA	14	TRBV28	TRBJ1-2	NA
TGTGCCAGCTCACCTTGGACAGGGGAGACCCAGTACTTC	CASSPWTGETQYF	NA	13	TRBV18	TRBJ2-5	TRBD1
TGTGCCAGCTCACCGGGGACAGGGGCTCACTATGGCTACACCTTC	CASSPGTGAHYGYTF	NA	15	TRBV18	TRBJ1-2	TRBD1
TGTGCCAGCAGCCAGTTACTGGGGCCAGAGGGGATTCAGTACTTC	CASSQLLGPEGIQYF	NA	15	TRBV6-2/TRBV6-3	TRBJ2-4	NA
TGTGCCAGCAGACCCAGGATCAGTGGCTACACCTTC	CASRPRISGYTF	NA	12	TRBV6-5	TRBJ1-2	NA
TGCGCCAGCAGCCGGGAGGTCGAGACCCAGTACTTC	CASSREVETQYF	once	12	TRBV5-1	TRBJ2-5	TRBD2
TGTGCCAGCAGCCAGACTCTTAGCAATCAGCCCCAGCATTTT	CASSQTLSNQPQHF	NA	14	TRBV3-1/TRBV3-2	TRBJ1-5	NA
TGTGCCAGCAGCGTAGGCGGGACAGGGAGCTACGAGCAGTACTTC	CASSVGGTGSYEQYF	NA	15	TRBV9	TRBJ2-7	TRBD1
TGTGCCAGCCCCGGGTCTTTCTTT	CASPGSFF	NA	8	TRBV7-2	TRBJ1-1	NA
TGTGCCAGCACCATGCGGGGGTCTGGAAACACCATATATTTT	CASTMRGSGNTIYF	NA	14	TRBV28	TRBJ1-3	NA
TGTGCCACAAGCGACCGTCAAGAGACCCAGTACTTC	CATSDRQETQYF	NA	12	TRBV24-1	TRBJ2-5	NA